Listed here are 13 T cell receptor beta chains from one sample, sequenced in a study of identifying expanded T cells in peripheral blood (dated by TCRdb to between 2018 and 2021). Receptor libraries were prepared by the immunoSEQ multiplex PCR assay. Held by TCRdb, this immuneACCESS table contains in-frame sequences only and omits some clones. Under half of the omission traces to an unresolved V gene where checked; the cause of the rest is unknown. This sample comprises approximately 100,000 clones, 85% to 90% of them detected only once. The leading ten clones occupy around 15% of the sample. Sequencing was done on a sample of blood. These receptors came from a person aged 18 to 69 in good health.

This CDR3 is CASSAFGSYEQYF. CDR3 bases: TGTGCCAGCAGCGCCTTCGGCTCCTACGAGCAGTACTTC. The chain has TRBV9 and TRBJ2-7; D is uncertain. The V end was cut by 3 bases, the J end by 0 bases, with 7 bases between. The germline V gene has CDR1 SGDLS and CDR2 YYNGEE. The CDR3 runs to 13 residues.

V usage is TRBV27 and J usage is TRBJ1-1, with D possibly being TRBD1 (5 bases). Looked up from germline, CDR1 is MNHEY and CDR2 is SMNVEV (reference sequence). The CDR3 has 14 amino acids. Trimming removed 9 bases at V and 5 bases at J, with 19 bases between. In DNA, the CDR3 is TGTGCCAGTTCGTCAGGGACGGGGGTAACTGAAGCTTTCTTT. Residues: CASSSGTGVTEAFF.

The sample holds one count of this clone. V gene TRBV6-5 combines with J gene TRBJ1-4; TRBD1 agrees at 7 bases. Germline CDR1 reads MNHEY; CDR2 reads SVGAGI. CDR3 length: 14 amino acids. With V trimmed by 7 bases and J by 2 bases, 4 bases remained unmatched. CDR3 DNA sequence: TGTGCCAGCACCCCAGGGGGGACTAATGAAAAACTGTTTTTT. This encodes CASTPGGTNEKLFF.

Details on this clone: Distinct nucleotide sequences in the sample also encode this CDR3. This sequence joins TRBV5-1 and TRBJ2-7; 7 bases map to TRBD1. Germline V CDR1 and CDR2: SGHRS, YFSETQ. The ends lost 4 bases at V and 6 bases at J; junction bases unmatched: 10. The length of the CDR3 is 14 residues. DNA for the CDR3: TGCGCCAGCAGCCTAGAGGGGGCGTTACTCGAGCAGTACTTC. Protein: CASSLEGALLEQYF.

This clone was detected once. The junction and the germline gene differ at one end; a read error may be behind it. V is TRBV6-1 and J is TRBJ1-1; D is unresolved. Per the germline V gene, CDR1 is MNHNS and CDR2 is SASEGT. CDR3 length equals 13 residues. The CDR3: CTSSWPENTEAFF. CDR3 sequence (DNA): TGTACCAGCAGTTGGCCAGAGAACACTGAAGCTTTCTTT.

CDR3 DNA: TGCGCCAGCAGCCAGGCTTCGCTCCGAGGACTGAACACTGAAGCTTTCTTT. Translation: CASSQASLRGLNTEAFF. The chain has TRBV4-1 and TRBJ1-1; D is uncertain. The CDR3 extends over 17 amino acids. Germline V gene lookup returns CDR1 MGHRA and CDR2 YSYEKL. V was clipped by 3 bases and J by 0 bases, with 17 bases between them.

The chain employs TRBV29-1 and TRBJ1-5, with TRBD1 identical over 10 bases. This CDR3 contains 13 residues. From germline, CDR1 is SQVTM and CDR2 ANQGSEA. Germline trimming cut 6 bases from V and 7 bases from J; bases unmatched to any gene: 6. The CDR3 reads CSVGTGAGQPQHF. CDR3 in DNA: TGCAGCGTAGGGACAGGGGCAGGCCAGCCCCAGCATTTT.

This clone was recorded once. The chain links TRBV27 to TRBJ1-4, with D perhaps matching TRBD1 (5 bases). The CDR3 length is 13 residues. V dropped 6 bases and J dropped 7 bases, with 12 bases sitting between them. Germline CDR1 reads MNHEY; CDR2 reads SMNVEV (reference sequence). In DNA form, the CDR3 reads TGTGCCAGCAGAATTCGGGACGGTGAAAAACTGTTTTTT. It specifies CASRIRDGEKLFF.

This clone was seen just once. CDR3 region: CASSRSGSFNEKLFF. CDR3 bases: TGTGCCAGCTCACGGTCAGGGTCCTTTAATGAAAAACTGTTTTTT. The V gene is TRBV18, the J gene TRBJ1-4; D may be TRBD1 (5 bases). In germline, CDR1 is KGHSH, CDR2 LQKENI. V was shortened by 4 bases and J by 4 bases, with 13 bases between the two germline ends. This CDR3 spans 15 amino acids. Full variable domain (remainder filled in from reference TRBV18 and TRBJ1-4): NAGVMQNPRHLVRRRGQEARLRCSPMKGHSHVYWYRQLPEEGLKFMVYLQKENIIDESGMPKERFSAEFPKEGPSILRIQQVVRGDSAAYFCASSRSGSFNEKLFFGSGTQLSVL.

The chain combines TRBV5-6 with TRBJ1-1; D not certain. CDR3 length equals 13 residues. Trimming took 0 bases from V and 7 from J, leaving 10 bases between them. Germline V gives CDR1 SGHDT, CDR2 YYEEEE. The CDR3 protein is CASSLGVTYEAFF. DNA of the CDR3: TGTGCCAGCAGCTTGGGAGTAACTTATGAAGCTTTCTTT.

This clone was found once. The V and J genes are TRBV7-2 and TRBJ2-5; 9 bases fit TRBD2. This CDR3 region has 16 residues. Germline loops: CDR1 SGHTA, CDR2 FQGNSA. After removal of 3 bases from V and 1 base from J, the junction contained 6 bases not matched to a gene. The CDR3 reads CASSFVAGGFQETQYF. The CDR3 nucleotides are TGTGCCAGCAGCTTTGTGGCGGGGGGGTTCCAAGAGACCCAGTACTTC.

V usage is TRBV7-9 and J usage is TRBJ2-3; 9 bases line up with TRBD2. V shed 1 base and J 2 bases; nucleotides not matched to a gene: 13. The CDR3 spans 19 residues. From germline, CDR1 is SEHNR and CDR2 FQNEAQ (reference sequence). The CDR3 DNA follows: TGTGCCAGCAGCTTAGATTGGGGTCAAGCTAGCGGGATCACAGATACGCAGTATTTT. It codes for CASSLDWGQASGITDTQYF.

This clone was recorded only once. The genes are TRBV27 and TRBJ1-2; D gene ambiguous. Between the trimmed V and J ends, which lost 5 bases and 3 bases, there was a span of 13 bases. CDR1 is MNHEY, CDR2 SMNVEV, per germline (reference sequence). CDR3 length: 14 residues. CDR3 residues: CASSPGERHYGYTF. The CDR3 DNA sequence: TGTGCCAGCAGTCCCGGTGAAAGACACTATGGCTACACCTTC.